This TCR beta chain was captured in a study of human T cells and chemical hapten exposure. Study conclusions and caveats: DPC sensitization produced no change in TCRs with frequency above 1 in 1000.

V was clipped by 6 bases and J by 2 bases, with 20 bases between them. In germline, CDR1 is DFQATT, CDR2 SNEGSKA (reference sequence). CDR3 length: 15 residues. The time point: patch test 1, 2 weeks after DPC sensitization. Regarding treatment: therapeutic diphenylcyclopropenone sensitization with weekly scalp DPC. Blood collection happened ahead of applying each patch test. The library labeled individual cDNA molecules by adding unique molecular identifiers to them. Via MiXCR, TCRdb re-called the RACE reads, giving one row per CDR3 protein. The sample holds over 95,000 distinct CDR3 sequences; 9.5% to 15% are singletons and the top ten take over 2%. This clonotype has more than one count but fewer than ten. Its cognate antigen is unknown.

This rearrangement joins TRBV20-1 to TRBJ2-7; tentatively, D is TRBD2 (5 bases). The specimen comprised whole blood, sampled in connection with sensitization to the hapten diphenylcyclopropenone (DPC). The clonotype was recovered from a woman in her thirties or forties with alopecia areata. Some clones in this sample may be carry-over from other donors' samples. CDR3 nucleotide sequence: TGCAGTGCCACTACTACTTGGACTGGAACCTACGAGCAGTACTTC. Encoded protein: CSATTTWTGTYEQYF.